These 29 T cell receptor beta chains share one sample of origin, sequenced in a study of CD8 T cells in ankylosing spondylitis. In TCRdb, the 5' RACE reads were re-called with MiXCR into one record per CDR3 protein. The repertoire holds under 300,000 distinct CDR3 sequences, with 18% as singletons. The sequenced sample was blood, either unsorted or a sorted T cell fraction (not recorded which). These receptor sequences come from a male donor with ankylosing spondylitis or in good health (not recorded which).

This clonotype was observed at least ten times. The V and J genes are TRBV11-2 and TRBJ2-7, with no clear D. This CDR3 is 13 amino acids long. Germline V gene lookup returns CDR1 SGHAT and CDR2 FQNNGV. Deletions cut 7 bases from V and 0 bases from J, with 10 bases between. The CDR3 DNA sequence: TGTGCCAGCATAGGGCGGACCTCCTACGAGCAGTACTTC. Its translation: CASIGRTSYEQYF.

Details on this clonotype: At one boundary the junction diverges from the germline segment, which might be a read error. The V call is TRBV27, the J call TRBJ1-2; D is uncertain. The germline V gene encodes CDR1 MNHEY and CDR2 SMNVEV (reference sequence). The CDR3 sequence is 15 residues long. CDR3 sequence reads: CASSLGRTAPGGYSF. For the CDR3, the DNA is TGTGCCAGCAGTTTAGGGAGGACGGCCCCTGGTGGCTACTCCTTC.

This chain joins TRBV28 and TRBJ2-7, with 10 bases that match TRBD2. The CDR3 runs 15 residues. Trimming at V came to 1 base and at J to 3 bases, leaving 3 bases not matched to a gene. CDR1 and CDR2 (germline): MDHEN, SYDVKM. The CDR3 sequence: CASSLLAGGLYEQYF. The DNA of the CDR3 is TGTGCCAGCAGTTTATTAGCGGGAGGCCTCTACGAGCAGTACTTC.

This clonotype has a handful of counts. J is TRBJ2-7 and V is TRBV6-1; D uncertain. The V end lost 6 bases, the J end lost 3 bases, and 6 bases lay between the germline ends. The CDR3 has 11 amino acids. Per the germline V gene, CDR1 is MNHNS and CDR2 is SASEGT. CDR3: CASRQDYEQYF. CDR3 bases: TGTGCCAGCAGGCAGGACTACGAGCAGTACTTC.

This clonotype was observed a handful of times. This chain uses TRBV12-3 or TRBV12-4 with TRBJ2-3; D may match TRBD1 or TRBD2 (6 bases each). V was pared by 2 bases and J by 5 bases, with 8 bases between. The CDR3 is made up of 13 amino acids. The CDR3 sequence: CASSLRGVDTQYF. The CDR3 DNA is TGTGCCAGCAGTTTAAGGGGGGTAGATACGCAGTATTTT.

This clonotype was counted at least ten times. The V gene is TRBV6-2 or TRBV6-3, the J gene TRBJ2-7; 9 nucleotides line up with TRBD2. V was pared by 6 bases and J by 2 bases, with 5 bases of the junction left unmatched. This CDR3 region has 14 residues. CDR1 is MNHEY and CDR2 is SVGEGT in the germline V gene. CDR3 region: CASRSGTSPYEQYF. Here the CDR3 DNA reads TGTGCCAGCAGGTCCGGGACTAGCCCCTACGAGCAGTACTTC.

This chain uses TRBV19 with TRBJ2-1; 8 bases line up with TRBD2. Germline-derived CDR1 and CDR2 are LNHDA and SQIVND (reference sequence). The V segment lost 8 bases and the J segment 3 bases; nucleotides outside the gene matches: 3. This CDR3 spans 13 amino acids. CDR3 sequence (DNA): TGTGCCAGTGCGGGACTAGACTACAATGAGCAGTTCTTC. Amino acids: CASAGLDYNEQFF.

About this clonotype: One junction end disagrees with the germline gene, perhaps due to a read error. The chain combines TRBV20-1 with TRBJ2-1; 13 bases fit TRBD2. Germline assignment: CDR1 DFQATT and CDR2 SNEGSKA (reference sequence). This CDR3 is 18 amino acids long. CDR3 in amino acids: CRAKAPGLAGSSYNEQFF. The CDR3 coding sequence is TGCAGGGCTAAGGCTCCGGGACTAGCGGGGAGCTCCTACAATGAGCAGTTCTTC.

This clonotype was counted a few times. The chain employs TRBV12-3 or TRBV12-4 and TRBJ1-4; D remains ambiguous. Trimming took 6 bases from V and 0 from J, leaving 11 bases between them. The CDR3 sequence is 15 residues long. The CDR3 spells CASRASEATNEKLFF. The DNA for the CDR3 is TGTGCCAGCAGGGCGTCGGAAGCAACTAATGAAAAACTGTTTTTT.

The table lists this clonotype with a count of one. V usage is TRBV7-9 and J usage is TRBJ2-5; D possibly matches TRBD1 or TRBD2 (7 bases each). Trimming shortened V by 3 bases and J by 4 bases, and 12 bases separated the two germline ends. The CDR3 extends over 14 amino acids. Germline CDR1 is SEHNR and CDR2 is FQNEAQ (reference sequence). The chain's CDR3 is CASSLTGRGETQYF. As DNA, the CDR3 is TGTGCCAGCAGCTTGACAGGGAGGGGAGAGACCCAGTACTTC.

This clonotype was seen ten or more times. This chain connects TRBV5-1 to TRBJ2-3; D perhaps matches TRBD2 (6 bases). This CDR3 has 15 residues. V was clipped by 1 base and J by 2 bases, with 11 bases between them. Germline V CDR1 and CDR2: SGHRS, YFSETQ. The CDR3 here is CASSLTSSSTDTQYF. CDR3 coding DNA: TGCGCCAGCAGCTTGACTAGCAGCTCCACAGATACGCAGTATTTT.

This clonotype was found a few times. A read error may account for a junction end that differs from germline. The rearrangement links TRBV2 to TRBJ2-1; D may be TRBD2 (7 bases). CDR3 length equals 13 residues. CDR1 is SNHLY, CDR2 FYNNEI, per germline. DNA of the CDR3: TGTGCCAGCAGGGAAGGGGGGGGAGGTGAGCAGTTCTTC. It translates to CASREGGGGEQFF.

This clonotype was seen only a few times. V gene TRBV9 combines with J gene TRBJ2-7, with 7 nucleotides matching TRBD2. This CDR3 has 14 amino acids. Germline CDR1 reads SGDLS; CDR2 reads YYNGEE. The J segment lost 1 base and the V segment lost 3 bases, leaving 4 bases of the junction unmatched. In DNA, the CDR3 is TGTGCCAGCAGCGGTTCGGGGGGATCCTACGAGCAGTACTTC. Its translation: CASSGSGGSYEQYF.

This clonotype came up a few times. V and J are TRBV6-1 and TRBJ2-5, with TRBD1 matching over 8 bases. The CDR3 runs 15 residues. Trimming removed 5 bases from V and 5 bases from J; junction bases left unmatched: 10. Looked up from germline, CDR1 is MNHNS and CDR2 is SASEGT. Here the CDR3 reads CASSLYLTGVETQYF. The CDR3 DNA is TGTGCCAGCAGTCTCTACCTGACAGGGGTCGAGACCCAGTACTTC.

This clonotype was counted a few times. The rearrangement uses TRBV15 and TRBJ2-7, with 7 bases matching TRBD2. CDR1 is LNHNV, CDR2 YYDKDF, per germline (reference sequence). The CDR3 totals 17 residues. Germline trimming cut 0 bases from V and 3 bases from J; bases unmatched to any gene: 11. The CDR3 DNA sequence: TGTGCCACCAGCAGAGATCTCTTAGGCGGGAGTCGCTACGAGCAGTACTTC. Protein: CATSRDLLGGSRYEQYF.

This clonotype has more than one count but fewer than ten. The chain couples TRBV15 to TRBJ1-6; D unclear. The CDR3 has 12 amino acids. Per germline, CDR1 LNHNV and CDR2 YYDKDF (reference sequence). Trimming left V 4 bases short and J 8 bases short, with 6 bases between. The CDR3 loop is CATSTPYSPLHF. The CDR3 coding sequence is TGTGCCACCAGCACGCCCTATTCACCCCTCCACTTT.

The chain links TRBV7-3 to TRBJ2-3, with 7 bases identical to TRBD2. In germline, CDR1 is SGHTA, CDR2 FQGTGA. J lost 4 bases, V lost 4 bases, and 8 bases had no gene match. The CDR3 covers 15 residues. The CDR3 DNA reads as TGTGCCAGCAGCTCTCCGTCAGCGGGACCAGATACGCAGTATTTT. This translates into CASSSPSAGPDTQYF.

This clonotype has ten or more counts. CDR3 DNA sequence: TGCGCCAGCAGCCAAGCCGGGCCGCCAGATACGCAGTATTTT. Its translation is CASSQAGPPDTQYF. The J gene is TRBJ2-3, the V gene TRBV4-1; D is ambiguous. CDR1 and CDR2 from the germline V gene are MGHRA and YSYEKL. V was clipped by 1 base and J by 4 bases, with 9 bases between them. The CDR3 has 14 residues.

V is TRBV28 and J is TRBJ1-6; D ambiguous. The CDR3 consists of 17 residues. CDR1 is MDHEN and CDR2 is SYDVKM in the germline V gene. V shed 10 bases and J shed 8 bases, with 27 bases lying between them. The CDR3 here is CAMGPGRLPDPDSPLHF. The CDR3 DNA reads TGTGCCATGGGCCCTGGGCGGCTCCCCGACCCTGATTCACCCCTCCACTTT.

The genes are TRBV18 and TRBJ2-7, with 8 bases fitting TRBD2. Germline V gene lookup returns CDR1 KGHSH and CDR2 LQKENI. This CDR3 is built from 17 residues. Trimming at V came to 0 bases and at J to 1 base, leaving 8 bases not matched to a gene. This CDR3 is CASSPPTGLAPSYEQYF. CDR3 bases: TGTGCCAGCTCACCACCCACTGGACTAGCCCCTTCCTACGAGCAGTACTTC.

In DNA form, the CDR3 reads TGTGCCAGCAGCCGCATCCCAACTAGCGGGACGATTAGCACAGATACGCAGTATTTT. This encodes CASSRIPTSGTISTDTQYF. This chain joins TRBV7-6 and TRBJ2-3; 10 positions agree with TRBD2. Germline values: CDR1 SGHVS, CDR2 FNYEAQ. This CDR3 region has 19 residues. Trimming cost V 5 bases and J 0 bases; bases outside gene matches: 14.

Only a few counts were recorded for this clonotype. The chain couples TRBV25-1 to TRBJ1-5; D unclear. This CDR3 is built from 12 residues. CDR1 MGHDK and CDR2 SYGVNS come from the germline V gene. The V gene lost 1 base and the J gene lost 5 bases, with 3 bases spanning the gap. CDR3 region: CASSESHQPQHF. The DNA of the CDR3 is TGTGCCAGCAGTGAATCTCATCAGCCCCAGCATTTT.

The chain uses TRBV6-2 or TRBV6-3 and TRBJ2-1; D might be TRBD1 (6 bases). There are 14 residues in the CDR3. Per germline, CDR1 MNHEY and CDR2 SVGEGT. The V and J ends lost 4 bases and 7 bases respectively, with 14 bases between them. This CDR3 is CASSLRQEGNEQFF. The CDR3 DNA reads as TGTGCCAGCAGTTTAAGACAGGAAGGTAATGAGCAGTTCTTC.

The V gene is TRBV9, the J gene TRBJ2-7; 12 positions match TRBD1. CDR1 is SGDLS, CDR2 YYNGEE, per germline. This CDR3 comprises 17 residues. V lost 4 bases and J lost 2; bases outside the gene matches: 10. The CDR3 loop reads CASSPGTGGAQAYEQYF. The CDR3 DNA is TGTGCCAGCAGCCCCGGGACAGGGGGCGCCCAGGCCTACGAGCAGTACTTC.

This clonotype was seen more than once but under ten times. The chain joins TRBV6-5 to TRBJ1-1, with D uncertain. Germline assignment: CDR1 MNHEY and CDR2 SVGAGI. V lost 2 bases and J 4 bases, leaving 17 bases between the germline ends. The CDR3 is made up of 16 amino acids. The CDR3 is CASSYVLATPGTEAFF. CDR3 nucleotides: TGTGCCAGCAGTTACGTCTTGGCAACTCCCGGCACTGAAGCTTTCTTT.

V usage is TRBV7-9 and J usage is TRBJ2-3, with a weak D call TRBD2 (6 bases). Trimming left V 4 bases short and J 3 bases short, with 8 bases between. The CDR3 sequence is 13 residues long. The germline V gene has CDR1 SEHNR and CDR2 FQNEAQ (reference sequence). The CDR3 here is CASSWGETDTQYF. The CDR3 nucleotides are TGTGCCAGCAGCTGGGGGGAGACAGATACGCAGTATTTT. Complete variable domain (other parts from reference TRBV7-9 and TRBJ2-3): DTGVSQNPRHKITKRGQNVTFRCDPISEHNRLYWYRQTLGQGPEFLTYFQNEAQLEKSRLLSDRFSAERPKGSFSTLEIQRTEQGDSAMYLCASSWGETDTQYFGPGTRLTVL.

The chain combines TRBV27 with TRBJ2-5; D is ambiguous. Germline V CDR1 and CDR2: MNHEY, SMNVEV (reference sequence). The CDR3 contains 13 residues. V was shortened by 3 bases and J by 0 bases, with 5 bases between the two germline ends. The chain's CDR3 is CASSFSYQETQYF. The CDR3 DNA sequence: TGTGCCAGCAGTTTTTCCTACCAAGAGACCCAGTACTTC.

The rearrangement links TRBV11-2 to TRBJ2-5; TRBD2 matches 8 bases. The CDR3 covers 15 residues. Per the germline V gene, CDR1 is SGHAT and CDR2 is FQNNGV. The junction had 8 bases not matched to a gene; V was cut back by 4 bases and J by 4 bases. The CDR3, as DNA: TGTGCCAGCAGCTCAGCCGCGGGACTAGTAGAGACCCAGTACTTC. It specifies CASSSAAGLVETQYF.

This clonotype has ten or more counts. V and J are TRBV29-1 and TRBJ2-5; TRBD1 matches 8 bases. CDR3 length: 14 residues. Trimming at V came to 4 bases and at J to 2 bases, leaving 6 bases not matched to a gene. Germline CDR1 and CDR2: SQVTM and ANQGSEA. Here the CDR3 DNA reads TGCAGCGTTGCCCCGACAGGGGCGCAAGAGACCCAGTACTTC. It specifies CSVAPTGAQETQYF.